These 6 T cell receptor beta chains were sequenced from one sample in a study of T cell responses to AZD1222 COVID-19 vaccine. Profiling relied on immunoSEQ multiplex PCR, and the TCRdb table lists in-frame clones only, not all of them. The sample has around 100,000 clones; nearly 90% are singletons. The sample was peripheral blood, taken 28 days after the second AZD1222 dose. The source is an adult who received the AZD1222 COVID-19 vaccine.

V usage is TRBV4-1 and J usage is TRBJ2-5; tentatively, D is TRBD1 (6 bases). V was shortened by 1 base and J by 13 bases, with 22 bases between the two germline ends. The CDR3 consists of 15 residues. Germline V CDR1 and CDR2: MGHRA, YSYEKL. This chain's CDR3 is CASSQVFLSRGRLYF. The DNA for the CDR3 is TGCGCCAGCAGCCAAGTATTCCTATCCAGGGGTCGACTGTACTTC.

In nucleotides, the CDR3 is TGTGCCAGCAGCTTGGCGGGCAGCGACGAGCAGTACTTC. Translated: CASSLAGSDEQYF. This chain uses TRBV5-4 with TRBJ2-7; no clear D gene. Germline values: CDR1 SGHNT, CDR2 YYREEE (reference sequence). CDR3 length: 13 residues. V lost 0 bases, J lost 5 bases, and 9 bases lay in between. The full variable domain, completed using reference TRBV5-4 and TRBJ2-7, is ETGVTQSPTHLIKTRGQQVTLRCSSQSGHNTVSWYQQALGQGPQFIFQYYREEENGRGNFPPRFSGLQFPNYSSELNVNALELDDSALYLCASSLAGSDEQYFGPGTRLTVT.

The V gene is TRBV28, the J gene TRBJ1-2, with D hard to call. Trimming pared 2 bases from V and 0 bases from J, leaving 7 bases between. The CDR3 has 14 amino acids. Germline CDR1 reads MDHEN; CDR2 reads SYDVKM. CDR3 amino acids: CASSLPGSNYGYTF. CDR3 nucleotide sequence: TGTGCCAGCAGTTTACCGGGTTCTAACTATGGCTACACCTTC.

This chain joins TRBV6-2 or TRBV6-3 and TRBJ2-1; D might be TRBD2 (6 bases). The CDR3 sequence is 12 residues long. Trimming removed 4 bases from V and 14 bases from J, with 15 bases in between. Germline V gene data show CDR1 as MNHEY and CDR2 as SVGEGT. CDR3 amino acids: CASSFGTLREFF. Written as DNA, the CDR3 is TGTGCCAGCAGTTTCGGGACTCTTCGGGAGTTCTTC.

This chain links TRBV9 with TRBJ2-3; 10 bases match TRBD2. V was clipped by 1 base and J by 2 bases; unmatched bases: 16. Germline loops: CDR1 SGDLS, CDR2 YYNGEE. The CDR3 runs to 20 residues. In nucleotides, the CDR3 is TGTGCCAGCAGCGTAAACAGGTACCACGGAGCGGGAGGGAACACAGATACGCAGTATTTT. Protein sequence: CASSVNRYHGAGGNTDTQYF.

The V call is TRBV6-2 or TRBV6-3, the J call TRBJ1-2; TRBD1 matches 9 bases. The CDR3 has 15 amino acids. Germline loops: CDR1 MNHEY, CDR2 SVGEGT. J lost 7 bases, V lost 6 bases, and 12 bases had no gene match. As DNA, the CDR3 is TGTGCCAGCAGCCTCCTTGGGACAGGGCCGCCTGGCTACACCTTC. Protein sequence: CASSLLGTGPPGYTF.